This is a list of T cell receptor beta chains from one sample in a study of blood T cell repertoires in COVID-19. Assay: immunoSEQ multiplex PCR; the TCRdb copy retains only in-frame clones and omits some. The table has nearly 70,000 clones, 70% to 90% seen once; the top ten hold around 3.6%. Sequenced input: peripheral blood. These receptors all come from a woman between 45 and 60 years old with COVID-19, enrolled during active disease. The conserved cysteine and the conserved F or W are not part of the CDR3 here. A D gene is named only where the DNA matches it firmly.

cdr3_aa: ASSPSQQGATDTQY
j_call: TRBJ2-3
cdr3_length: 14
v_call: TRBV18
d_call: TRBD1

cdr3_aa: ASSPLRSVNTEAF
j_call: TRBJ1-1
cdr3_length: 13
v_call: TRBV7-2
d_call: -

cdr3_aa: ASKLTRNTGELF
j_call: TRBJ2-2
cdr3_length: 12
v_call: TRBV7-6
d_call: -

cdr3_aa: ASRGQNGQPQH
j_call: TRBJ1-5
cdr3_length: 11
v_call: TRBV2
d_call: -

cdr3_aa: ASSGSDRGSTQPQH
j_call: TRBJ1-5
cdr3_length: 14
v_call: TRBV19
d_call: TRBD1

cdr3_aa: ASSPGVPRNTGELF
j_call: TRBJ2-2
cdr3_length: 14
v_call: TRBV3-1/TRBV3-2
d_call: -

cdr3_aa: ASSPRRDWTDEQF
j_call: TRBJ2-1
cdr3_length: 13
v_call: TRBV18
d_call: -

cdr3_aa: ASSLVGWRRIDTGELF
j_call: TRBJ2-2
cdr3_length: 16
v_call: TRBV7-9
d_call: -

cdr3_aa: ASSPESGQGAAGNTIY
j_call: TRBJ1-3
cdr3_length: 16
v_call: TRBV28
d_call: TRBD1

cdr3_aa: ANALGLAGDNEQF
j_call: TRBJ2-1
cdr3_length: 13
v_call: TRBV10-3
d_call: TRBD2

cdr3_aa: ASASSGWAETQY
j_call: TRBJ2-5
cdr3_length: 12
v_call: TRBV28
d_call: TRBD2

cdr3_aa: ASSYGGASNQPQH
j_call: TRBJ1-5
cdr3_length: 13
v_call: TRBV6-5
d_call: -

cdr3_aa: ASSVLASGNNEQF
j_call: TRBJ2-1
cdr3_length: 13
v_call: TRBV9
d_call: TRBD2

cdr3_aa: ARSLGGLPGGTQY
j_call: TRBJ2-3
cdr3_length: 13
v_call: TRBV5-3
d_call: TRBD2

cdr3_aa: ASSYAGATQY
j_call: TRBJ2-5
cdr3_length: 10
v_call: TRBV6-2/TRBV6-3
d_call: -

cdr3_aa: AISTQGTNEKLF
j_call: TRBJ1-4
cdr3_length: 12
v_call: TRBV6-6
d_call: TRBD1

cdr3_aa: ATSDPRQGGTDTQY
j_call: TRBJ2-3
cdr3_length: 14
v_call: TRBV24-1
d_call: TRBD1

cdr3_aa: AWSTLGRGTEAF
j_call: TRBJ1-1
cdr3_length: 12
v_call: TRBV30
d_call: -

cdr3_aa: ASSQQGLGTDTQY
j_call: TRBJ2-3
cdr3_length: 13
v_call: TRBV9
d_call: -

cdr3_aa: ASSFTARMGAEAF
j_call: TRBJ1-1
cdr3_length: 13
v_call: TRBV5-1
d_call: -

cdr3_aa: ASSIVRTGFYEQY
j_call: TRBJ2-7
cdr3_length: 13
v_call: TRBV19
d_call: TRBD1

cdr3_aa: ASSRTGGSLPLEQY
j_call: TRBJ2-7
cdr3_length: 14
v_call: TRBV18
d_call: TRBD1

cdr3_aa: AITSGTYNEQF
j_call: TRBJ2-1
cdr3_length: 11
v_call: TRBV10-3
d_call: TRBD2

cdr3_aa: ASRQLKTQY
j_call: TRBJ2-5
cdr3_length: 9
v_call: TRBV2
d_call: -

cdr3_aa: ATSDTGTRPYEQY
j_call: TRBJ2-7
cdr3_length: 13
v_call: TRBV24-1
d_call: TRBD2

cdr3_aa: ASSRLATGELF
j_call: TRBJ2-2
cdr3_length: 11
v_call: TRBV4-1
d_call: -

cdr3_aa: ASSLGQVYGYT
j_call: TRBJ1-2
cdr3_length: 11
v_call: TRBV5-1
d_call: -

cdr3_aa: AISDTDRGEQY
j_call: TRBJ2-7
cdr3_length: 11
v_call: TRBV10-3
d_call: TRBD1

cdr3_aa: ASIRTGTTTGELF
j_call: TRBJ2-2
cdr3_length: 13
v_call: TRBV6-5
d_call: -

cdr3_aa: ATSRETAWSGVETQY
j_call: TRBJ2-5
cdr3_length: 15
v_call: TRBV15
d_call: TRBD2

cdr3_aa: ASRAGGELF
j_call: TRBJ2-2
cdr3_length: 9
v_call: TRBV3-1/TRBV3-2
d_call: -

cdr3_aa: TSSPCAGELF
j_call: TRBJ2-2
cdr3_length: 10
v_call: TRBV1
d_call: -

cdr3_aa: AWSVSGMSVNQPQH
j_call: TRBJ1-5
cdr3_length: 14
v_call: TRBV30
d_call: -

cdr3_aa: ASSLAGEAGNTIY
j_call: TRBJ1-3
cdr3_length: 13
v_call: TRBV5-1
d_call: -

cdr3_aa: ASSLGTGVGGTQY
j_call: TRBJ2-5
cdr3_length: 13
v_call: TRBV2
d_call: -

cdr3_aa: ASSSLRTGGNEQY
j_call: TRBJ2-7
cdr3_length: 13
v_call: TRBV27
d_call: TRBD1

cdr3_aa: ASSIDRAYEQY
j_call: TRBJ2-7
cdr3_length: 11
v_call: TRBV19
d_call: -